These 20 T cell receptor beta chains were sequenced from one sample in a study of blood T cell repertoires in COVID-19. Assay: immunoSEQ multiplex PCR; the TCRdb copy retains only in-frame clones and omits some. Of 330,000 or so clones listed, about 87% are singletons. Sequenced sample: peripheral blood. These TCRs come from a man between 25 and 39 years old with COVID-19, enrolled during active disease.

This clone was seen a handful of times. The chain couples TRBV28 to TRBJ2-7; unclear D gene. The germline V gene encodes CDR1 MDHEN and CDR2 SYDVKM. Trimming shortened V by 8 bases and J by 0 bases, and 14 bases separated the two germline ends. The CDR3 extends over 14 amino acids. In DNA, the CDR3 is TGTGCCAGCGGGCCGGTCCGGAACTCCTACGAGCAGTACTTC. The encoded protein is CASGPVRNSYEQYF. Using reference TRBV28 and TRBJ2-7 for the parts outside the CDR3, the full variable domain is DVKVTQSSRYLVKRTGEKVFLECVQDMDHENMFWYRQDPGLGLRLIYFSYDVKMKEKGDIPEGYSVSREKKERFSLILESASTNQTSMYLCASGPVRNSYEQYFGPGTRLTVT.

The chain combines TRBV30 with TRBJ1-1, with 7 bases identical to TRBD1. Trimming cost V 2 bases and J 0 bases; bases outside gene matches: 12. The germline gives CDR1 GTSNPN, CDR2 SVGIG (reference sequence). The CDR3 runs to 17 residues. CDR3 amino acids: CAWSPGTVGILNTEAFF. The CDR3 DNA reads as TGTGCCTGGAGTCCTGGGACAGTGGGTATCTTGAACACTGAAGCTTTCTTT.

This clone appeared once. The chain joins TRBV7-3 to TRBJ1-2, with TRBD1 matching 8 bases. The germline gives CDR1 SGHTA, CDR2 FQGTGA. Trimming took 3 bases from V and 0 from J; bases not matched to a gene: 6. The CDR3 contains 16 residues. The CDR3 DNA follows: TGTGCCAGCAGCTTGCCAGGGACAGGCACTAACTATGGCTACACCTTC. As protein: CASSLPGTGTNYGYTF.

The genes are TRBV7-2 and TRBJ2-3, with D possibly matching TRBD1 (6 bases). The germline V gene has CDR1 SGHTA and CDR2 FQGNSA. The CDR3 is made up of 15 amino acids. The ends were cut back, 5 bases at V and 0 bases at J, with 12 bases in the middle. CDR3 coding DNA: TGTGCCAGCAGCCCAGGGGCGGTTAGCACAGATACGCAGTATTTT. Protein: CASSPGAVSTDTQYF.

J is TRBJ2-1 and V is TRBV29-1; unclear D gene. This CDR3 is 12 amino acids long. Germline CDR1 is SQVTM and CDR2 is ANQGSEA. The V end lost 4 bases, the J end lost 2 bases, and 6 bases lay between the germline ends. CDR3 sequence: CSVVGPYNEQFF. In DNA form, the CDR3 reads TGCAGCGTTGTTGGGCCCTACAATGAGCAGTTCTTC.

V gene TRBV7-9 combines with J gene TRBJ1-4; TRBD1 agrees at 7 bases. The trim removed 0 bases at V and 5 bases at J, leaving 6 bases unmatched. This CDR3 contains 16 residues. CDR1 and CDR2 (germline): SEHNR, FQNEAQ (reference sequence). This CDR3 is CASSLAQGQRNEKLFF. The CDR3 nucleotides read TGTGCCAGCAGCTTAGCTCAGGGACAGAGGAATGAAAAACTGTTTTTT.

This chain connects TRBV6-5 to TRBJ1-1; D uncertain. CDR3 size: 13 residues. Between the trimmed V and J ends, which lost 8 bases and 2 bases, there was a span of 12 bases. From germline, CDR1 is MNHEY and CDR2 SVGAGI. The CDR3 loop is CASSRVSNTEAFF. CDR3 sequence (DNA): TGTGCCAGCTCGCGTGTGAGTAACACTGAAGCTTTCTTT.

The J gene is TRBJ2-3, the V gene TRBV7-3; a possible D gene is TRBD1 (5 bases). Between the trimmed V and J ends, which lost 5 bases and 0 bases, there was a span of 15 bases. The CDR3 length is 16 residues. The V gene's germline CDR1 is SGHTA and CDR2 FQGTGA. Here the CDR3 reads CASSEKGLSSTDTQYF. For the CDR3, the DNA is TGTGCCAGCAGCGAGAAGGGGCTATCTAGCACAGATACGCAGTATTTT. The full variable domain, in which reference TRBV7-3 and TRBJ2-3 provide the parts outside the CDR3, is GAGVSQTPSNKVTEKGKYVELRCDPISGHTALYWYRQSLGQGPEFLIYFQGTGAADDSGLPNDRFFAVRPEGSVSTLKIQRTERGDSAVYLCASSEKGLSSTDTQYFGPGTRLTVL.

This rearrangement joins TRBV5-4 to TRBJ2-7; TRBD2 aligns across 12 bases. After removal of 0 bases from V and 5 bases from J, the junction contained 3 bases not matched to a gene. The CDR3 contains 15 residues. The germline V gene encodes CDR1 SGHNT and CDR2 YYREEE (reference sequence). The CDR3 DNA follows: TGTGCCAGCAGCTTGGGGACTAGCGGGGTGAACGAGCAGTACTTC. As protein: CASSLGTSGVNEQYF.

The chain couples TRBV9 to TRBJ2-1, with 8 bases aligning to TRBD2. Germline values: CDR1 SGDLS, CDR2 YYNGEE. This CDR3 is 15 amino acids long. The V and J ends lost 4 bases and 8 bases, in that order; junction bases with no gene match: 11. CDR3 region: CASSSRGGPWDEQFF. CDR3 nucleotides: TGTGCCAGCAGCTCACGGGGGGGACCTTGGGATGAGCAGTTCTTC.

For the CDR3, the DNA is TGCGCCAGCAGCCAAAAACCAGGTGTGAACACTGAAGCTTTCTTT. Translated: CASSQKPGVNTEAFF. This rearrangement joins TRBV4-1 to TRBJ1-1; D is unclear. Germline V gene lookup returns CDR1 MGHRA and CDR2 YSYEKL. The CDR3 runs 15 residues. Trimming shortened V by 2 bases and J by 0 bases, and 10 bases separated the two germline ends.

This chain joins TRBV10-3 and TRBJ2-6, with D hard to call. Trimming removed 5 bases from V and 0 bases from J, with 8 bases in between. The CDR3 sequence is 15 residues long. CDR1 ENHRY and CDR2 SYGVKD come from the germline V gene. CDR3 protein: CAISTPSSGANVLTF. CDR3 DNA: TGTGCCATCAGTACACCAAGCTCTGGGGCCAACGTCCTGACTTTC.

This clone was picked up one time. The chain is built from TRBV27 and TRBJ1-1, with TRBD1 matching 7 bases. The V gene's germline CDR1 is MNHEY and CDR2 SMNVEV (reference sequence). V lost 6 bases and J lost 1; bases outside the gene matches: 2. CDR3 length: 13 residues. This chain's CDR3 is CASRRQGNTEAFF. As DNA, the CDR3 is TGTGCCAGCAGGAGACAGGGGAACACTGAAGCTTTCTTT.

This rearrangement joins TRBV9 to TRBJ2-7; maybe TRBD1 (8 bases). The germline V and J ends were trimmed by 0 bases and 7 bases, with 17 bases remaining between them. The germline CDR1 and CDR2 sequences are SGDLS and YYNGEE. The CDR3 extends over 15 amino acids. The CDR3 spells CASSVGGGQVGEQYF. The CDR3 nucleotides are TGTGCCAGCAGCGTAGGGGGGGGACAGGTTGGAGAGCAGTACTTC.

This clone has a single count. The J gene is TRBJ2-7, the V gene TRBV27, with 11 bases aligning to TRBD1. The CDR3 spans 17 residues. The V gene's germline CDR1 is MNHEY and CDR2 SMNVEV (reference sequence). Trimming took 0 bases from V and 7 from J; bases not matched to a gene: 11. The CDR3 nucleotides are TGTGCCAGCAGTTTATCCCGGACAGGGGGCCAATCATGGGAGCAGTACTTC. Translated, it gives CASSLSRTGGQSWEQYF.

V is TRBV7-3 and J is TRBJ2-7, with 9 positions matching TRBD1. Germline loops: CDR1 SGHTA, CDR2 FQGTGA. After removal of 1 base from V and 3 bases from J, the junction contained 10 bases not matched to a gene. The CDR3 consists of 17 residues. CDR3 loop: CASSLMSGQGKLYEQYF. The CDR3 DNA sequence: TGTGCCAGCAGCTTAATGAGCGGACAGGGGAAGCTCTACGAGCAGTACTTC.

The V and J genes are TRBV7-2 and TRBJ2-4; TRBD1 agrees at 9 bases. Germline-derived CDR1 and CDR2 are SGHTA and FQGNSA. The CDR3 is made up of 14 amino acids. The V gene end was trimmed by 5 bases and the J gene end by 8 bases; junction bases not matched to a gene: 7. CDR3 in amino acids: CASSAQGAFDIQYF. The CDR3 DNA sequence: TGTGCCAGCAGCGCACAGGGGGCCTTTGACATTCAGTACTTC.

The CDR3 DNA reads as TGCGCCAGCAGCTTGGGGCAGCCAGGGGCTGGAAACACCATATATTTT. This sequence encodes CASSLGQPGAGNTIYF. This chain links TRBV5-1 with TRBJ1-3, with D possibly being TRBD1 (6 bases). The V end lost 0 bases, the J end lost 2 bases, and 12 bases lay between the germline ends. CDR1 is SGHRS and CDR2 is YFSETQ in the germline V gene. This CDR3 is 16 amino acids long.

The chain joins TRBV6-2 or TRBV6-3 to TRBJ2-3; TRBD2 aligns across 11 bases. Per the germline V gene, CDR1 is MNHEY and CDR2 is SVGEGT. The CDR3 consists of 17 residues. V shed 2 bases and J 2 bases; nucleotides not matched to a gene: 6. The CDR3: CASSYPRLAGYTDTQYF. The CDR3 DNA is TGTGCCAGCAGTTACCCGAGACTAGCGGGGTACACAGATACGCAGTATTTT.

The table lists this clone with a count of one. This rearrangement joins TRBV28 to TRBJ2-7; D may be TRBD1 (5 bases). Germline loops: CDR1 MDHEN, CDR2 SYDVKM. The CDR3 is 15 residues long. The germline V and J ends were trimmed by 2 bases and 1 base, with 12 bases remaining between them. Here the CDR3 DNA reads TGTGCCAGCAGTTTACCCCAGACAGTATCCTACGAGCAGTACTTC. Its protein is CASSLPQTVSYEQYF.